This T cell receptor beta chain stems from a study of cytomegalovirus exposure and HLA in healthy donors. Overall study findings and caveats: Later on, an analysis tied 15,000 to 20,000 TCR beta sequences to HLA alleles at 0.05 false discovery rate. For TCR beta chains, V- and J-gene trimming was later linked to a missense DCLRE1C variant. Investigators reported under 200 TCR beta chains as tied to cytomegalovirus. In a later analysis, HLA-associated TCR beta chains were more clonally expanded than equally common others.

Details on this clone: Its cognate antigen is unknown.

The primer mix had 60 Vbeta and 13 Jbeta primers. Repertoires were generated with immunoSEQ multiplex PCR, while TCRdb's copy carries only in-frame clones and drops some. This sample has approximately 150,000 clones, with under 85% found just once. The CDR3 has 13 residues. The V end was cut by 7 bases, the J end by 10 bases, with 17 bases between. Germline V gene lookup returns CDR1 MNHNS and CDR2 SASEGT. The sequenced sample consisted of PBMCs. This clonotype originated in a woman in her twenties or thirties in good health and CMV-seronegative. The chain is built from TRBV6-1 and TRBJ2-1; D is possibly TRBD1 (5 bases). The CDR3 reads CASIMLRAKEQFF. DNA of the CDR3: TGTGCCAGCATTATGCTCAGGGCAAAGGAGCAGTTCTTC.